Listed below are T cell receptor beta chains from one sample, sequenced in a study of cytomegalovirus exposure and HLA in healthy donors. Here immunoSEQ multiplex PCR was the method, and the copy in TCRdb shows in-frame clones only, minus some. This table has under 150,000 clones, about nine tenths appearing once. The sample consisted of PBMCs. These receptor sequences come from a young man in good health and CMV-seronegative. Each CDR3 is given with its conserved first and last residue. A D gene is named only where the DNA matches it firmly. Clone sizes are given selectively: once, few, many, or a class where the clone is expanded.

NA,TRBJ2-7,TRBD1,TRBV19,CASSMAGGSYEQYF,TGTGCCAGTAGTATGGCAGGGGGCTCGTACGAGCAGTACTTC
NA,TRBJ2-7,TRBD2,TRBV6-1,CASSEEDGGAYEQYF,TGTGCCAGCAGTGAAGAGGACGGGGGGGCCTACGAGCAGTACTTC
NA,TRBJ1-1,NA,TRBV4-1,CASSRAPNTEAFF,TGCGCCAGCAGCCGGGCCCCGAACACTGAAGCTTTCTTT
few,TRBJ1-6,TRBD1,TRBV19,CASTPGQGNNSPLHF,TGTGCCAGTACCCCGGGACAGGGCAATAATTCACCCCTCCACTTT
NA,TRBJ2-1,TRBD2,TRBV10-3,CAISEGTSGSYNEQFF,TGTGCCATCAGTGAGGGGACTAGCGGCTCCTACAATGAGCAGTTCTTC
NA,TRBJ2-1,TRBD2,TRBV5-1,CASSLPGGLHEQFF,TGCGCCAGCAGCCTCCCGGGGGGGTTGCATGAGCAGTTCTTC
NA,TRBJ1-2,TRBD1,TRBV18,CASSPAGTGKGYTF,TGTGCCAGCTCACCAGCCGGGACAGGGAAAGGCTACACCTTC
NA,TRBJ2-4,TRBD1,TRBV19,CASSPTGTALNIQYF,TGTGCCAGTAGCCCCACCGGGACAGCGTTAAACATTCAGTACTTC
NA,TRBJ1-2,TRBD1,TRBV27,CASSPGTDYGYTF,TGTGCCAGCAGCCCTGGGACAGATTATGGCTACACCTTC
NA,TRBJ2-7,NA,TRBV5-1,CASREGSGQGGYEQYF,TGCGCCAGCAGAGAGGGGTCTGGGCAGGGGGGATACGAGCAGTACTTC
NA,TRBJ2-2,NA,TRBV7-2,CASSLGGSYTGELFF,TGTGCCAGCAGCTTAGGAGGTAGTTACACCGGGGAGCTGTTTTTT
NA,TRBJ1-1,NA,TRBV19,CASSIGQGPPNTEAFF,TGTGCCAGTAGTATTGGGCAGGGGCCGCCCAACACTGAAGCTTTCTTT
NA,TRBJ2-7,NA,TRBV19,CASSIGRQSYEQYF,TGTGCCAGTAGTATTGGCAGGCAGAGTTACGAGCAGTACTTC
NA,TRBJ1-4,TRBD1,TRBV9,CASSARGDRAWEKLFF,TGTGCCAGCAGCGCGCGGGGGGACAGGGCTTGGGAAAAACTGTTTTTT
NA,TRBJ1-1,NA,TRBV6-4,CASSLQSMNTEAFF,TGTGCCAGCAGTTTACAGAGCATGAACACTGAAGCTTTCTTT
NA,TRBJ1-1,TRBD1,TRBV18,CASSPLLWGQGALNTEAFF,TGTGCCAGCTCACCACTGCTGTGGGGACAGGGGGCCTTGAACACTGAAGCTTTCTTT
NA,TRBJ2-1,TRBD2,TRBV13,CASSLLEPTSGRVSSYNEQFF,TGTGCCAGCAGCTTACTAGAACCGACTAGCGGGAGGGTCAGCTCCTACAATGAGCAGTTCTTC
NA,TRBJ1-1,TRBD1,TRBV5-1,CASSLATDRGRETEAFF,TGCGCCAGCAGCTTGGCCACCGACAGGGGACGAGAGACTGAAGCTTTCTTT
NA,TRBJ1-1,TRBD1,TRBV7-2,CASSWGQGIIGTEAFF,TGTGCCAGCAGCTGGGGACAGGGCATAATAGGCACTGAAGCTTTCTTT
NA,TRBJ2-3,TRBD2,TRBV11-2,CASSSGLAGGPSTDTQYF,TGTGCCAGCAGCTCGGGACTAGCGGGGGGGCCTAGCACAGATACGCAGTATTTT
NA,TRBJ2-5,NA,TRBV7-9,CASNPLAQETQYF,TGTGCCAGCAACCCATTGGCCCAAGAGACCCAGTACTTC
NA,TRBJ2-7,NA,TRBV6-5,CASSPREAYEQYF,TGTGCCAGCAGTCCCCGAGAGGCCTACGAGCAGTACTTC
once,TRBJ1-1,NA,TRBV11-2,CASSLGTLTEAFF,TGTGCCAGCAGCCTAGGGACTTTAACTGAAGCTTTCTTT
NA,TRBJ1-1,NA,TRBV2,CASSEPLDTGKMNTEAFF,TGTGCCAGCAGTGAACCCCTCGATACAGGGAAAATGAACACTGAAGCTTTCTTT
once,TRBJ2-1,NA,TRBV7-2,CASSLGGREQFF,TGTGCCAGCAGCTTAGGGGGGCGCGAGCAGTTCTTC
NA,TRBJ1-4,NA,TRBV7-2,CASSAGTSKLFF,TGTGCCAGCAGCGCTGGGACATCAAAACTGTTTTTT
NA,TRBJ2-1,TRBD2,TRBV5-4,CASDGGLAGTEQFF,TGTGCCAGCGACGGGGGACTAGCGGGAACAGAGCAGTTCTTC
NA,TRBJ1-4,TRBD1,TRBV2,CASSIVGQSPEKLFF,TGTGCCAGCAGTATAGTGGGACAGTCCCCTGAAAAACTGTTTTTT
few,TRBJ2-5,TRBD1,TRBV5-4,CASSWDRGETQYF,TGTGCCAGCAGCTGGGACAGGGGCGAGACCCAGTACTTC
few,TRBJ2-3,NA,TRBV5-1,CASSPAGYTDTQYF,TGCGCCAGCAGCCCTGCAGGGTACACAGATACGCAGTATTTT
NA,TRBJ2-1,TRBD2,TRBV5-1,CASSLAGGREQFF,TGCGCCAGCAGCCTAGCGGGAGGACGGGAGCAGTTCTTC
NA,TRBJ1-1,NA,TRBV29-1,CSVEEQGRTEAFF,TGCAGCGTTGAAGAACAGGGTCGAACTGAAGCTTTCTTT
NA,TRBJ2-2,NA,TRBV5-6,CASSPEGEGLVSTGELFF,TGTGCCAGCAGCCCGGAGGGAGAGGGTCTGGTATCGACCGGGGAGCTGTTTTTT
NA,TRBJ1-2,TRBD1,TRBV6-6,CASRLGQGPPYGYTF,TGTGCCAGCCGTCTGGGACAGGGTCCCCCTTATGGCTACACCTTC
NA,TRBJ1-6,NA,TRBV10-3,CAISESANPTLHF,TGTGCCATCAGTGAGTCGGCCAATCCAACCCTCCACTTT
NA,TRBJ2-3,NA,TRBV11-2,CASSLGFSRTDTQYF,TGTGCCAGCAGCTTGGGCTTTTCCCGCACAGATACGCAGTATTTT
NA,TRBJ1-2,TRBD1,TRBV30,CASFLRTGFGYTF,TGTGCCTCATTTCTCCGGACAGGGTTCGGCTACACCTTC
NA,TRBJ2-1,NA,TRBV4-1,CASSRVKTGYNEQFF,TGCGCCAGCAGCCGAGTGAAGACGGGTTACAATGAGCAGTTCTTC
NA,TRBJ2-5,NA,TRBV7-7,CASSALVGGQETQYF,TGTGCCAGCAGCGCTTTGGTCGGGGGCCAAGAGACCCAGTACTTC
NA,TRBJ2-1,NA,TRBV11-3,CASSLGGANHNEQFF,TGTGCCAGCAGCTTGGGGGGGGCCAATCACAATGAGCAGTTCTTC
NA,TRBJ1-2,NA,TRBV7-9,CASSSRDSYGYTF,TGTGCCAGCAGCTCCCGGGACTCCTATGGCTACACCTTC